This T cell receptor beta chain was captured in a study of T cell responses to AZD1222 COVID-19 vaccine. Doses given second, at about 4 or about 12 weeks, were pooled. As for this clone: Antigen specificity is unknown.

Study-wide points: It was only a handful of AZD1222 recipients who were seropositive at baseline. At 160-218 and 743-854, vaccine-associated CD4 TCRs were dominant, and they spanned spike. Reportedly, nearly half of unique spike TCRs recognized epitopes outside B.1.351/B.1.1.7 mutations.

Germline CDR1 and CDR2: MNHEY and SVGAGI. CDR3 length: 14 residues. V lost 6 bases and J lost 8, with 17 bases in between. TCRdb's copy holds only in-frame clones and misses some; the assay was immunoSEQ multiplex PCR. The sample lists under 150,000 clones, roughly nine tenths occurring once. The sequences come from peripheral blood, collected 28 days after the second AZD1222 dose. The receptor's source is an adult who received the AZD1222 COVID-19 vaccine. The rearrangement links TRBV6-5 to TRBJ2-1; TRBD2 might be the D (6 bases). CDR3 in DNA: TGTGCCAGCAGGTTGGACTACCGGACGGATGAGCAGTTCTTC. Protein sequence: CASRLDYRTDEQFF.